Sequencing of this TCR beta chain was carried out in a study of T cell changes during pregnancy in multiple sclerosis (dated by TCRdb to the late 2010s). With regard to the full study: The study examined how the T cell repertoire changed over the course of pregnancy in women with multiple sclerosis.

The library was made by the immunoSEQ multiplex PCR assay. TCRdb provides this immuneACCESS table in a form limited to in-frame rearrangements. Some clones are lacking; in checked studies, under half of them reflect an unresolved V gene, and why the rest are absent is not known. Recorded for this sample are 40,000 to 45,000 clones; 80% to 95% of them occurred a single time. The ten largest clonotypes hold about 0.65% of the sample. A remark on this clone: No cognate antigen has been identified for it. Base qualities are not provided; no much larger clone lies one nucleotide away.

Relative to germline, V is missing 0 bases and J is missing 9 bases, with 2 bases of the junction outside any gene match. CDR1 MNHNY and CDR2 SVGAGI were looked up in the germline V gene (reference sequence). The CDR3 measures 16 amino acids from cysteine to phenylalanine. The kept DNA is CDR3 alone, 48 bases in frame from the first base. Recombination joined TRBV6-6 with TRBJ2-1; TRBD2 matches 16 bases in the middle. This TCR was sampled from a female donor with multiple sclerosis, enrolled in a pregnancy study. Sequenced material: CD4+ T cells from peripheral blood mononuclear cells, taken before pregnancy. The CDR3 amino acid sequence is: CASSYSGTSGRVEQFF. DNA sequence: TGTGCCAGCAGTTACTCGGGGACTAGCGGGAGGGTTGAGCAGTTCTTC.